This is a list of T cell receptor beta chains from one sample in a study of sequential checkpoint blockade in melanoma. Sequencing was performed with immunoSEQ multiplex PCR; in TCRdb, only in-frame clones are kept and a portion is missing. Seen here are roughly 20,000 clones, about 81% observed once, and the top ten hold approximately 40%. The source was CD8+ T cells sorted from blood (inferred from file names), collected from a patient given nivolumab and ipilimumab in sequence. The receptors originated from a human donor with melanoma. Each CDR3 is given with its conserved first and last residue. D genes are given only for firm matches. Size tells how often a clone was seen (once, few, many) or the class of an expanded clone, and some rows leave it out.

J gene | clone size | D gene | V gene | CDR3 length | CDR3 protein | CDR3 DNA
TRBJ2-7 | few | TRBD2 | TRBV4-1 | 15 | CASSPSSGTSYEQYF | TGCGCCAGCAGCCCCTCTAGCGGGACTTCCTACGAGCAGTACTTC
TRBJ1-5 | once | . | TRBV7-6 | 15 | CASSLNQGGNQPQHF | TGTGCCAGCAGCTTAAATCAGGGTGGCAATCAGCCCCAGCATTTT
TRBJ2-6 | . | TRBD1 | TRBV28 | 15 | CASSSRGPGANVLTF | TGTGCCAGCTCCTCCAGGGGGCCTGGGGCCAACGTCCTGACTTTC
TRBJ2-7 | . | . | TRBV5-1 | 15 | CASSLVGSGPSEQYF | TGCGCCAGCAGCTTGGTTGGTAGCGGTCCGTCCGAGCAGTACTTC
TRBJ1-4 | . | TRBD1 | TRBV7-8 | 16 | CASSLYRGQQNEKLFF | TGTGCCAGCAGCTTATATAGGGGACAGCAAAATGAAAAACTGTTTTTT
TRBJ2-7 | few | . | TRBV7-9 | 12 | CASSSRFGEQYF | TGTGCCAGCAGCTCTCGGTTTGGCGAGCAGTACTTC
TRBJ2-2 | . | . | TRBV13 | 13 | CASIAGGTGELFF | TGTGCCAGCATTGCAGGAGGGACCGGGGAGCTGTTTTTT
TRBJ1-5 | . | TRBD1 | TRBV27 | 14 | CASSRQGQNQPQHF | TGTGCCAGCAGTCGACAGGGACAAAATCAGCCCCAGCATTTT
TRBJ2-7 | . | . | TRBV5-5 | 12 | CASSHAVSWQYF | TGTGCCAGCAGCCACGCGGTATCATGGCAGTACTTC
TRBJ1-5 | . | TRBD1 | TRBV7-8 | 15 | CASSAGTGGNQPQHF | TGTGCCAGCAGCGCAGGGACAGGGGGGAATCAGCCCCAGCATTTT
TRBJ1-1 | . | . | TRBV29-1 | 13 | CSVEEIMNTEAFF | TGCAGCGTTGAGGAGATAATGAACACTGAAGCTTTCTTT
TRBJ1-2 | . | TRBD1 | TRBV27 | 16 | CASSLSGWDRVYGYTF | TGTGCCAGCAGTTTATCGGGTTGGGACAGGGTTTATGGCTACACCTTC
TRBJ1-5 | . | . | TRBV10-3 | 13 | CAIRGEGNQPQHF | TGTGCCATCAGAGGGGAAGGGAATCAGCCCCAGCATTTT
TRBJ1-1 | . | . | TRBV28 | 13 | CASTRDIGTEAFF | TGTGCCAGCACTCGGGACATAGGCACTGAAGCTTTCTTT
TRBJ2-7 | once | TRBD2 | TRBV11-2 | 15 | CASSSRSGKVYEQYF | TGTGCCAGCAGCTCTCGGAGCGGGAAGGTCTACGAGCAGTACTTC
TRBJ2-7 | . | . | TRBV30 | 13 | CAWSVGSSYEQYF | TGTGCCTGGAGTGTTGGCAGCTCCTACGAGCAGTACTTC
TRBJ1-3 | . | . | TRBV6-5 | 14 | CASSSGGGWNTIYF | TGTGCCAGCAGTTCCGGGGGGGGCTGGAACACCATATATTTT
TRBJ2-7 | . | TRBD2 | TRBV9 | 18 | CASSGWGLAGDGTYEQYF | TGTGCCAGCAGCGGGTGGGGACTAGCGGGAGATGGGACCTACGAGCAGTACTTC
TRBJ1-1 | . | TRBD1 | TRBV25-1 | 14 | CASSTPGQNSEAFF | TGTGCCAGCAGTACTCCGGGACAGAACTCTGAAGCTTTCTTT
TRBJ1-4 | . | TRBD1 | TRBV5-8 | 15 | CASSPGTGFREKLFF | TGTGCCAGCAGCCCCGGGACAGGGTTTCGTGAAAAACTGTTTTTT
TRBJ1-1 | . | TRBD1 | TRBV7-9 | 13 | CASVGQLNTEAFF | TGTGCCAGCGTGGGACAGTTGAACACTGAAGCTTTCTTT
TRBJ1-2 | . | . | TRBV28 | 13 | CASRPYRDGGYTF | TGTGCCAGCAGGCCTTACAGGGATGGCGGCTACACCTTC
TRBJ1-2 | few | TRBD1 | TRBV7-9 | 15 | CASSIAGTGTTGYTF | TGTGCCAGCAGCATTGCCGGGACAGGGACAACGGGCTACACCTTC
TRBJ2-7 | . | . | TRBV6-5 | 15 | CASSYGTSSSYEQYF | TGTGCCAGCAGTTACGGGACATCAAGCTCCTACGAGCAGTACTTC
TRBJ2-7 | . | . | TRBV5-1 | 16 | CASSSAEARPSYEQYF | TGCGCCAGCAGCTCGGCGGAGGCCCGACCCTCCTACGAGCAGTACTTC
TRBJ2-7 | . | . | TRBV4-1 | 15 | CASSQIRGLDYEQYF | TGCGCCAGCAGCCAGATCCGGGGACTGGACTACGAGCAGTACTTC
TRBJ2-7 | . | TRBD1 | TRBV7-6 | 18 | CASSAIPGQGSVPYEQYF | TGTGCCAGCAGCGCAATTCCGGGACAGGGATCGGTCCCCTACGAGCAGTACTTC
TRBJ1-6 | . | . | TRBV19 | 12 | CASSIRASPLHF | TGTGCCAGTAGTATCAGGGCGTCACCCCTCCACTTT
TRBJ2-7 | . | . | TRBV5-6 | 13 | CASSPTGSYEQYF | TGTGCCAGCAGCCCTACAGGGTCCTACGAGCAGTACTTC
TRBJ1-2 | . | . | TRBV5-6 | 12 | CASSLLMEGYTF | TGTGCCAGCAGCTTACTCATGGAGGGCTACACCTTC
TRBJ2-7 | . | . | TRBV13 | 14 | CASSGGLSSYEQYF | TGTGCCAGCAGCGGGGGACTGAGCTCCTACGAGCAGTACTTC
TRBJ1-5 | once | TRBD1 | TRBV13 | 15 | CASSSRTGGNQPQHF | TGTGCCAGCAGCTCCCGGACAGGGGGCAATCAGCCCCAGCATTTT
TRBJ1-2 | . | . | TRBV7-8 | 15 | CASSTGPGMDYGYTF | TGTGCCAGCAGCACCGGACCAGGGATGGACTATGGCTACACCTTC
TRBJ2-7 | . | TRBD2 | TRBV29-1 | 15 | CSVEYVSSGGYEQYF | TGCAGCGTTGAATATGTGTCTAGCGGGGGCTACGAGCAGTACTTC
TRBJ2-7 | . | TRBD2 | TRBV6-5 | 15 | CASSAQAGDSYEQYF | TGTGCCAGCAGTGCCCAAGCGGGAGACTCCTACGAGCAGTACTTC
TRBJ1-5 | . | TRBD1 | TRBV6-5 | 14 | CASSYSRGDQPQHF | TGTGCCAGCAGTTACTCCAGGGGGGATCAGCCCCAGCATTTT
TRBJ1-4 | . | TRBD1 | TRBV7-7 | 16 | CASSWDRGTTNEKLFF | TGTGCTAGCAGCTGGGACAGGGGAACGACTAATGAAAAACTGTTTTTT
TRBJ1-2 | . | TRBD1 | TRBV5-1 | 15 | CASSIEGQGSYGYTF | TGCGCCAGCAGCATAGAGGGACAGGGTTCTTATGGCTACACCTTC
TRBJ2-1 | . | . | TRBV18 | 15 | CASSPPHPSGASQFF | TGTGCCAGCTCACCACCACATCCGTCAGGGGCGTCGCAGTTCTTC
TRBJ1-1 | . | . | TRBV7-9 | 12 | CASSPLFTEAFF | TGTGCCAGCAGCCCTTTATTCACTGAAGCTTTCTTT
TRBJ1-6 | . | . | TRBV7-9 | 16 | CASSQTGWQGHSPLHF | TGTGCCAGCAGTCAAACGGGTTGGCAGGGGCATTCACCCCTCCACTTT
TRBJ2-7 | . | . | TRBV29-1 | 11 | CSGTLEYEQYF | TGCAGCGGCACGTTGGAGTACGAGCAGTACTTC